This T cell receptor beta chain was documented in a study of graft-versus-host responses after intestinal transplantation (dated by TCRdb to about 2021). Notes on the research overall: The transplants that recipients received were multivisceral, liver-intestinal, or isolated intestinal. A cohort of 24 intestinal transplant recipients, including one retransplant, was enrolled, and 3 patients lacking pretransplant specimens were excluded. All recipients received anti-thymocyte globulin induction followed by maintenance tacrolimus and steroids for about three years. Alloreactive clones were identified by sequencing pre-transplant mixed lymphocyte reaction products and comparing these products with unstimulated pre-transplant donor and recipient T cells. After intestinal transplantation, graft-versus-host and host-versus-graft alloreactive T cell clones in the graft, circulation and bone marrow were tracked using bulk TCR-beta CDR3 sequencing. A peak of at least 4% donor T cells among recipient peripheral blood mononuclear cells was the definition used for donor T cell macrochimerism. Instead of going to the commercial service, samples from a few later patients were sequenced in-house on an Illumina MiSeq and processed with MiXCR.

With respect to this clone: The target of this receptor is not known. Nothing much larger sits one base from this clone, and base qualities are not available.

Blood samples were collected up to 4 times in the first month after transplant and then at least monthly when available. The CDR3 starts with the cysteine, ends with the phenylalanine, and has 18 residues. CDR3 DNA is the only sequence kept; it has 54 bases, read in frame from the first base. CDR1 and CDR2 are read off the germline V gene as MNHNS and SASEGT. V is reduced by 1 base and J by 0 bases, leaving a spacing of 16 bases between them. Library method: the immunoSEQ multiplex PCR assay. For most patients, high-throughput TCR-beta CDR3 sequencing of genomic DNA was performed by Adaptive Biotechnologies. The study's own analysis went as follows. Adaptive's ImmunoSEQ software supplied the TCR sequencing data for about 18 patients, while MiXCR and VDJtools were used to process a few other patients. CDR3 nucleotide sequences shared by donor and recipient were removed because the origin of these sequences could not be assigned. Alloreactive clones required at least 2-fold expansion over unstimulated cells and minimum CFSE-low frequency of 0.002% (template counts) or 0.001% (read counts). Clones were considered mappable if detected in sequenced pre-transplant spleen, lymph node, or MLR CFSE-low populations of the donor or recipient. The cumulative frequency of alloreactive clones was calculated as a percentage of all sequences, weighted by copy number. TCRdb's version of the immuneACCESS table is confined to in-frame rearrangements and falls short of the full clone set. An unresolved V gene accounts for under half of the shortfall where checked; the remainder is of unknown origin. V, J and clone size are those of that table, while D and trimming were read from the DNA. Present in this sample are tens of thousands of clones, 75% to 90% of which were seen just once. Roughly 1.1% of the sample is taken by the ten largest.

Study-wide findings and limitations: Peak levels of circulating GvH clones were associated with declines in HvG clones early after transplant. In patients with donor T cell macrochimerism, the allografts had high GvH to HvG T cell clonal ratios. GvH clones were detected in recipient bone marrow, and some appeared earlier in ileal mucosa or blood, consistent with an intestinal mucosal origin. Conclusions were limited by the relatively low number and heterogeneity of intestinal transplant patients.

Recombination linked TRBV6-1 to TRBJ2-1; TRBD2 could be the D gene, as 7 bases match. The sample was PBMCs, taken 28 days after intestinal transplant. The TCR sequence derives from a human patient who received an intestinal transplant, so some T cells may come from the graft donor. The sequenced DNA is TGTGCCAGCAGTGAAGGGGGCGGGGGCCTTAGCTCCTACAATGAGCAGTTCTTC. This encodes CASSEGGGGLSSYNEQFF.